This is a list of T cell receptor beta chains from one sample in a study of identical twins. TCRdb used MiXCR to reprocess the 5' RACE reads, holding one entry per CDR3 protein. The sample gives roughly 630,000 distinct CDR3 sequences, less than 9% of which show up once; about 1.5% is in the top ten. These data were likewise used in another study, on yellow fever vaccine responses in identical twins.

The sequencing sample was made of PBMCs. These receptors all come from a woman between 18 and 30 years old in good health. Each CDR3 is given with its conserved first and last residue. The D gene is left open where the match is weak. Clone size is stated in some rows and not others, as once, few, many or a class when expanded.

J gene | clone size | D gene | V gene | CDR3 protein | CDR3 DNA
TRBJ2-7 | few | TRBD1 | TRBV20-1 | CSARDIGQGVPEQYF | TGCAGTGCTAGAGATATTGGTCAGGGGGTGCCCGAGCAGTACTTC
TRBJ2-1 | many | TRBD2 | TRBV18 | CASSPGGGGLYEQFF | TGTGCCAGCTCACCCGGCGGGGGGGGCCTCTATGAGCAGTTCTTC
TRBJ2-5 | many | TRBD2 | TRBV7-9 | CASTLAGVKETQYF | TGTGCCAGCACGCTAGCGGGAGTAAAGGAGACCCAGTACTTC
TRBJ2-5 | . | . | TRBV5-6 | CASSLGPSGETQYF | TGTGCCAGCAGCTTGGGGCCAAGCGGAGAGACCCAGTACTTC
TRBJ1-6 | few | TRBD1 | TRBV15 | CATSTDRAGSPLHF | TGTGCCACCAGCACCGACAGGGCAGGTTCACCCCTCCACTTT
TRBJ1-6 | . | TRBD1 | TRBV6-2/TRBV6-3 | CASRPTDRGHSPLHF | TGTGCCAGCAGACCGACGGACAGGGGGCATTCACCCCTCCACTTT
TRBJ2-5 | few | . | TRBV11-2 | CASSDRISRTIETQYF | TGTGCCAGCAGCGATCGGATATCGCGGACTATAGAGACCCAGTACTTC
TRBJ2-7 | many | . | TRBV20-1 | CSARVSRGAMVLGQYF | TGCAGTGCTAGAGTTTCCCGGGGGGCGATGGTATTAGGGCAGTACTTC
TRBJ2-1 | many | TRBD2 | TRBV5-6 | CASSLGLAGVYNEQFF | TGTGCCAGCAGCTTGGGGCTAGCGGGAGTGTACAATGAGCAGTTCTTC
TRBJ1-2 | few | TRBD1 | TRBV10-2 | CASSAGGQGRNGYTF | TGCGCCAGCAGTGCTGGGGGACAGGGACGAAATGGCTACACCTTC
TRBJ2-1 | . | . | TRBV11-2 | CASSLSKAGEFF | TGTGCCAGCAGCTTATCAAAGGCAGGCGAGTTCTTC